This passage covers 20 T cell receptor beta chains from one sample sequenced in a study of OX40 agonist ivuxolimab in advanced cancers. Sequencing used immunoSEQ multiplex PCR; TCRdb keeps in-frame clones, though not all of them. The table has 95,000 to 150,000 clones, roughly 93% seen once. Sequences were derived from CD4+ or CD8+ T cells sorted from blood, sampled in a trial of the OX40 agonist ivuxolimab. The receptors shown here come from an adult with an advanced solid tumor such as melanoma, head and neck, liver or kidney cancer.

The gene calls are TRBV6-1 and TRBJ2-7; either TRBD1 or TRBD2 may supply D (6 bases each). The CDR3 loop spans 18 amino acids. Trimming shortened V by 0 bases and J by 2 bases, and 20 bases separated the two germline ends. The V gene's germline CDR1 is MNHNS and CDR2 SASEGT. This CDR3 reads CASSEATPGASTPYEQYF. CDR3 nucleotides: TGTGCCAGCAGTGAAGCGACGCCGGGGGCCTCCACACCCTACGAGCAGTACTTC.

The rearrangement links TRBV19 to TRBJ1-4; 8 bases match TRBD1. With V trimmed by 6 bases and J by 7 bases, 10 bases remained unmatched. The CDR3 is made up of 15 amino acids. Germline CDR1 reads LNHDA; CDR2 reads SQIVND (reference sequence). The chain's CDR3 is CASRPDRVQFEKLFF. The CDR3, as DNA: TGTGCCAGTAGACCGGACAGGGTTCAATTTGAAAAACTGTTTTTT.

This clone is a singleton in its sample. The rearrangement joins TRBV13 to TRBJ2-1; tentatively, D is TRBD1 or TRBD2 (5 bases each). This CDR3 comprises 15 residues. Germline CDR1 is PRHDT and CDR2 is FYEKMQ (reference sequence). V gave up 7 bases and J gave up 8 bases, with 21 bases separating them. The CDR3 reads CASTDTGSLLDEQFF. CDR3 bases: TGTGCCAGCACGGACACGGGAAGCCTCTTGGATGAGCAGTTCTTC. Full variable domain (outside the CDR3, taken from reference TRBV13 and TRBJ2-1): AAGVIQSPRHLIKEKRETATLKCYPIPRHDTVYWYQQGPGQDPQFLISFYEKMQSDKGSIPDRFSAQQFSDYHSELNMSSLELGDSALYFCASTDTGSLLDEQFFGPGTRLTVL.

This clone was detected a few times. The chain has TRBV11-2 and TRBJ1-1; D uncertain. V shed 5 bases and J shed 2 bases, with 9 bases lying between them. Germline loops: CDR1 SGHAT, CDR2 FQNNGV. The CDR3 is 13 residues long. In nucleotides, the CDR3 is TGTGCCAGCAGCATCCGTTACAACACTGAAGCTTTCTTT. It is translated as CASSIRYNTEAFF.

This chain links TRBV7-9 with TRBJ2-7; tentatively, D is TRBD1 (6 bases). V was pared by 1 base and J by 0 bases, with 19 bases between. Germline V gene lookup returns CDR1 SEHNR and CDR2 FQNEAQ (reference sequence). The CDR3 extends over 18 amino acids. The CDR3 region has the DNA TGTGCCAGCAGCTTAGGACAGGACACCCCCAAAATCTCCTACGAGCAGTACTTC. Translated, it gives CASSLGQDTPKISYEQYF.

The V and J genes are TRBV5-8 and TRBJ2-2; D possibly uses TRBD1 or TRBD2 (5 bases each). Germline CDR1 and CDR2: SGHTS and YDEGEE. Trimming stripped 3 bases from V and 4 bases from J, with 16 bases between. The length of the CDR3 is 16 residues. DNA for the CDR3: TGTGCCAGCAGCTCGGGACGTCCTTTAGGCACCGGGGAGCTGTTTTTT. Translated: CASSSGRPLGTGELFF.

The rearrangement uses TRBV5-4 and TRBJ2-7; no clear D. V lost 0 bases and J 2 bases, leaving 6 bases between the germline ends. CDR3 length equals 13 residues. CDR1 and CDR2 from the germline V gene are SGHNT and YYREEE (reference sequence). The CDR3 loop reads CASSLGPTYEQYF. CDR3 coding DNA: TGTGCCAGCAGCTTGGGTCCAACCTACGAGCAGTACTTC. The entire variable domain, with the rest obtained from reference TRBV5-4 and TRBJ2-7, is as follows: ETGVTQSPTHLIKTRGQQVTLRCSSQSGHNTVSWYQQALGQGPQFIFQYYREEENGRGNFPPRFSGLQFPNYSSELNVNALELDDSALYLCASSLGPTYEQYFGPGTRLTVT.

This chain uses TRBV28 with TRBJ1-5; 8 nucleotides agree with TRBD1. Per the germline V gene, CDR1 is MDHEN and CDR2 is SYDVKM. The V gene end was trimmed by 9 bases and the J gene end by 5 bases; junction bases not matched to a gene: 9. The CDR3 extends over 14 amino acids. The CDR3 DNA sequence: TGTGCCAGTCTCCGGGACAGGTCCGATCAGCCCCAGCATTTT. Amino acids: CASLRDRSDQPQHF.

This chain links TRBV7-9 with TRBJ2-7; D gene unclear. V dropped 5 bases and J dropped 0 bases, with 14 bases sitting between them. There are 15 residues in the CDR3. CDR1 is SEHNR and CDR2 is FQNEAQ in the germline V gene (reference sequence). This chain's CDR3 is CASSPDPLSSYEQYF. The CDR3 DNA sequence: TGTGCCAGCAGCCCCGACCCATTAAGCTCCTACGAGCAGTACTTC.

This chain links TRBV7-3 with TRBJ2-3; the D is unclear. V was clipped by 5 bases and J by 0 bases, with 15 bases between them. The CDR3 runs 16 residues. Germline V CDR1 and CDR2: SGHTA, FQGTGA. CDR3 nucleotide sequence: TGTGCCAGCAGCCCCGGGCGATCCCGTAGCACAGATACGCAGTATTTT. It encodes CASSPGRSRSTDTQYF.

The chain combines TRBV6-6 with TRBJ2-5; a weak D match, TRBD2 (5 bases). V dropped 8 bases and J dropped 4 bases, with 14 bases sitting between them. This CDR3 is built from 13 residues. In germline, CDR1 is MNHNY, CDR2 SVGAGI (reference sequence). The CDR3 loop is CASGAQGRETQYF. DNA for the CDR3: TGTGCCAGCGGAGCCCAAGGGAGAGAGACCCAGTACTTC.

This CDR3 reads CASSRGLAGGKVDTQYF. CDR3 coding DNA: TGTGCCAGCAGCCGCGGACTAGCGGGAGGGAAGGTAGATACGCAGTATTTT. The chain uses TRBV5-8 and TRBJ2-3, with TRBD2 matching over 15 bases. The trim removed 4 bases at V and 5 bases at J, leaving 8 bases unmatched. The CDR3 is 17 residues long. CDR1 SGHTS and CDR2 YDEGEE come from the germline V gene.

This chain joins TRBV7-8 and TRBJ2-7; either TRBD1 or TRBD2 may supply D (5 bases each). Germline CDR1 is SGHVS and CDR2 is FQNEAQ. The V end was cut by 5 bases, the J end by 6 bases, with 14 bases between. The CDR3 is 13 amino acids. The CDR3 protein is CASSPQQRGEQYF. Written as DNA, the CDR3 is TGTGCCAGCAGCCCCCAGCAGAGGGGCGAGCAGTACTTC.

The gene calls are TRBV5-1 and TRBJ2-2; the D is unclear. This CDR3 has 13 residues. Per the germline V gene, CDR1 is SGHRS and CDR2 is YFSETQ. V was pared by 2 bases and J by 0 bases, with 2 bases between. The CDR3 is CASSLTNTGELFF. The CDR3 nucleotides read TGCGCCAGCAGCTTAACGAACACCGGGGAGCTGTTTTTT.

Comments on this clone: The same CDR3 arises from other DNA sequences in this sample as well. The V gene is TRBV6-6, the J gene TRBJ1-5; maybe TRBD1 (6 bases). In germline, CDR1 is MNHNY, CDR2 SVGAGI (reference sequence). Trimming stripped 2 bases from V and 1 base from J, with 6 bases between. The CDR3 is made up of 14 amino acids. Here the CDR3 DNA reads TGTGCCAGCAGTTACAGGGGGAGCAATCAGCCCCAGCATTTT. Translation: CASSYRGSNQPQHF.

The chain couples TRBV27 to TRBJ2-1; 9 bases are a match to TRBD2. This CDR3 has 17 residues. V gave up 5 bases and J gave up 0 bases; unmatched junction bases: 8. Germline V CDR1 and CDR2: MNHEY, SMNVEV (reference sequence). The CDR3 nucleotides read TGTGCCAGCAGTCCATATAGCGGGAGCGGCTCCTACAATGAGCAGTTCTTC. Encoded protein: CASSPYSGSGSYNEQFF.

This chain joins TRBV19 and TRBJ1-6; unclear D gene. CDR3 size: 18 residues. V was pared by 2 bases and J by 2 bases, with 16 bases between. Per the germline V gene, CDR1 is LNHDA and CDR2 is SQIVND (reference sequence). This CDR3 reads CASSITSAGSAYNSPLHF. The CDR3 DNA reads as TGTGCCAGTAGTATAACATCGGCGGGGTCGGCCTATAATTCACCCCTCCACTTT.

The V and J genes are TRBV28 and TRBJ2-5; 10 nucleotides line up with TRBD2. J lost 5 bases, V lost 8 bases, and 2 bases had no gene match. This CDR3 is 12 amino acids long. CDR1 and CDR2 (germline): MDHEN, SYDVKM. CDR3 in amino acids: CASGTSVETQYF. As DNA, the CDR3 is TGTGCCAGCGGGACTAGCGTGGAGACCCAGTACTTC.

The chain has TRBV5-1 and TRBJ2-1; 10 positions match TRBD2. Trimming removed 5 bases from V and 6 bases from J; junction bases left unmatched: 5. CDR1 and CDR2 (germline): SGHRS, YFSETQ. This CDR3 spans 14 amino acids. The CDR3 here is CASSSGTSVNEQFF. The CDR3 DNA sequence: TGCGCCAGCAGTTCCGGGACTAGCGTCAATGAGCAGTTCTTC.

This chain uses TRBV7-9 with TRBJ2-5; weak D call: TRBD1 (6 bases). Germline V gene data show CDR1 as SEHNR and CDR2 as FQNEAQ (reference sequence). V lost 1 base to trimming and J lost 4 bases, with 10 bases between them. The CDR3 has 14 residues. CDR3 protein: CASSLGGGGETQYF. As DNA, the CDR3 is TGTGCCAGCAGCTTAGGAGGGGGTGGAGAGACCCAGTACTTC.